What follows describes a single T cell receptor (beta chain). Assay: immunoSEQ multiplex PCR; the TCRdb copy retains only in-frame clones and omits some. The sample gives fewer than 250,000 clones, about 88% of which show up once; under 5% is in the top ten. The sample is drawn from a study of blood T cell repertoires in COVID-19. Germline V gene sequence: CDR1 SNHLY, CDR2 FYNNEI. The CDR3 has 16 amino acids. Trimming removed 3 bases from V and 0 bases from J; junction bases left unmatched: 3. The chain is built from TRBV2 and TRBJ2-4; 9 bases match TRBD1. The sample taken for sequencing was peripheral blood. The receptor was isolated from a human donor in a cohort sampled during active COVID-19. CDR3 sequence (DNA): TGTGCCAGCAGTGACCGGGACAGGGAAGCCAAAAACATTCAGTACTTC. It translates to CASSDRDREAKNIQYF.